This T cell receptor (beta chain) emerged from a study of blood T cell repertoires in COVID-19. Study-wide background: COVID-19 samples collected from the United States, Italy and Spain covered acute and convalescent phases. Sources were T cells, B-cell-depleted T cells, or PBMCs; the material itself was cDNA or gDNA.

The V segment lost 1 base and the J segment 6 bases; nucleotides outside the gene matches: 1. The CDR3 loop spans 14 amino acids. Germline lookup yields CDR1 MGHDK and CDR2 SYGVNS. Here immunoSEQ multiplex PCR was the method, and the copy in TCRdb shows in-frame clones only, minus some. The data contain roughly 93,000 clones, about 88% of them singletons. The V and J genes are TRBV25-1 and TRBJ1-4, with 8 nucleotides matching TRBD1. The sequence was obtained from a man aged 50 to 59 with acute or convalescent COVID-19. Sequencing was performed on peripheral blood. As DNA, the CDR3 is TGTGCCAGCAGTGAATCAGGGGGCCATGAAAAACTGTTTTTT. Translating gives CASSESGGHEKLFF.